The subject of this entry is one TCR beta chain. As yet, its antigen is unknown. The data derive from a study of cytomegalovirus exposure and HLA in healthy donors. Overall study context: Of roughly 400 genotyped donors, 80% to 85% grouped in the Caucasian-associated ancestry cluster. Study conclusions and caveats: Later on, an analysis showed TCR association rates differing by HLA locus, with DRB1 the most and HLA-C the fewest.

This CDR3 spans 15 amino acids. J lost 11 bases, V lost 10 bases, and 18 bases had no gene match. CDR1 SNHLY and CDR2 FYNNEI come from the germline V gene. Primers for the PCR totalled 60 Vbeta and 13 Jbeta. Sequencing used immunoSEQ multiplex PCR; TCRdb keeps in-frame clones, though not all of them. The sample comprises some 100,000 clones, 65% to 80% of which are singletons, and under 5% rests with the top ten. This clonotype was sampled from a woman aged 45-59 years in good health and CMV-seropositive. Sequencing was carried out using PBMCs. The chain couples TRBV2 to TRBJ1-1, with TRBD1 identical over 11 bases. Written as DNA, the CDR3 is TGTGCCAAAATAAGGATGGGACAGGGGGAAATCGGGGCTTTCTTT. Translated: CAKIRMGQGEIGAFF.